This T cell receptor beta chain emerged from a study of blood T cells in healthy people across ages. Study outcomes and limitations: Per-million-T-cell TCR beta diversity fell roughly linearly with age. Higher diversity and more naive CD4+ cells were features of long-lived donors, compared to aged donors.

Concerning this clonotype: Antigen specificity is unknown.

CDR3 size: 14 residues. V was shortened by 6 bases and J by 2 bases, with 11 bases between the two germline ends. PCR was performed a second time for roughly 7 to 12 cycles using a sample-barcoded 5' primer and a J-beta primer mix. Using its own MiXCR run on the 5' RACE reads, TCRdb lists one record per CDR3 protein. The sample includes about 750,000 distinct CDR3 sequences, approximately 53% of them seen just once. Each donor gave roughly 9.2 milliliters of peripheral blood. A minimum of 6 micrograms of total RNA was extracted per sample. Sequenced sample: blood. The TCR was taken from a man of 80 years or more in good health. This chain connects TRBV12-3 or TRBV12-4 to TRBJ2-4; TRBD1 might be the D (6 bases). This chain's CDR3 is CASRLTGSKNIQYF. CDR3 in DNA: TGTGCCAGCAGATTGACAGGATCCAAAAACATTCAGTACTTC.